These 29 T cell receptor beta chains were sequenced from one sample in a study of neoadjuvant anti-PD-1 for oral cavity cancer. The time point is: after neoadjuvant nivolumab, at surgical resection. Assay used: immunoSEQ multiplex PCR; TCRdb lists only in-frame clones, some missing. The top ten hold roughly two fifths of the sample, which has nearly 15,000 clones, roughly 35% seen once. The source was tumor tissue, collected after nivolumab (anti-PD-1) treatment. Receptor source: a person aged 35-79 years with oral cavity squamous cell carcinoma.

The chain couples TRBV7-8 to TRBJ2-7; the D gene could be TRBD1 or TRBD2 (5 bases each). The CDR3 loop spans 16 amino acids. Trimming left V 4 bases short and J 3 bases short, with 19 bases between. Germline CDR1 SGHVS, CDR2 FQNEAQ. CDR3: CASSSFRGQRIYEQYF. CDR3 nucleotide sequence: TGTGCCAGCAGCTCATTTCGGGGCCAAAGGATCTACGAGCAGTACTTC.

J is TRBJ2-2 and V is TRBV4-1, with D possibly being TRBD2 (6 bases). V was pared by 8 bases and J by 0 bases, with 13 bases between. The CDR3 is made up of 15 amino acids. CDR1 and CDR2 from the germline V gene are MGHRA and YSYEKL. The CDR3 reads CASSLGLANTGELFF. The CDR3 DNA is TGCGCCAGCTCTCTGGGACTGGCGAACACCGGGGAGCTGTTTTTT.

Remarks on this clone: The junction does not match germline at one end; this may be a read error. CDR3: CASSEWAGRDGYTF. CDR3 in DNA: TGTGCCAGCAGTGAATGGGCAGGGAGAGATGGCTACACCTTC. The chain joins TRBV10-3 to TRBJ1-2, with D possibly TRBD1 on 5 matching bases. The CDR3 is 14 amino acids. Germline CDR1 is ENHRY and CDR2 is SYGVKD.

Only a few counts were recorded for this clone. CDR3 DNA sequence: TGTGCCAGCAGCTCCGGACAGGGACTGTATGGCTACACCTTC. Protein: CASSSGQGLYGYTF. This sequence joins TRBV7-9 and TRBJ1-2, with 8 positions matching TRBD1. Per germline, CDR1 SEHNR and CDR2 FQNEAQ (reference sequence). V was clipped by 4 bases and J by 5 bases; unmatched bases: 6. This CDR3 spans 14 amino acids.

The V call is TRBV9, the J call TRBJ2-6; D is uncertain. CDR1 is SGDLS and CDR2 is YYNGEE in the germline V gene. This CDR3 has 14 residues. V shed 0 bases and J shed 2 bases, with 3 bases lying between them. The CDR3 bases are TGTGCCAGCAGCGTAGGGCCTGGGGCCAACGTCCTGACTTTC. Amino acid sequence: CASSVGPGANVLTF.

This clone was recorded a few times. This chain uses TRBV2 with TRBJ2-1, with 8 bases that match TRBD2. This CDR3 comprises 17 residues. The junction had 8 bases not matched to a gene; V was cut back by 1 base and J by 3 bases. Germline-derived CDR1 and CDR2 are SNHLY and FYNNEI. The CDR3 protein is CASSEGSGGGYYNEQFF. CDR3 in DNA: TGTGCCAGCAGTGAAGGAAGCGGGGGAGGCTACTACAATGAGCAGTTCTTC.

The chain employs TRBV10-3 and TRBJ2-3; 9 bases agree with TRBD1. With V trimmed by 5 bases and J by 2 bases, 8 bases remained unmatched. CDR1 is ENHRY, CDR2 SYGVKD, per germline. There are 16 residues in the CDR3. DNA for the CDR3: TGTGCCATCAGTACCCCGACAGGGGGGGTCACAGATACGCAGTATTTT. Protein sequence: CAISTPTGGVTDTQYF.

The gene calls are TRBV2 and TRBJ1-1, with 7 positions matching TRBD1. This CDR3 contains 13 residues. J lost 1 base, V lost 7 bases, and 3 bases had no gene match. Looked up from germline, CDR1 is SNHLY and CDR2 is FYNNEI. For the CDR3, the DNA is TGTGCCAGCACGACAGGGCCGAACACTGAAGCTTTCTTT. The encoded protein is CASTTGPNTEAFF.

In DNA, the CDR3 is TGCGCCAGCAGCCCCCAGGGAGATTCACCCCTCCACTTT. This sequence encodes CASSPQGDSPLHF. This chain joins TRBV4-1 and TRBJ1-6; TRBD1 might be the D (5 bases). Germline CDR1 and CDR2: MGHRA and YSYEKL. V lost 4 bases to trimming and J lost 8 bases, with 9 bases between them. This CDR3 is 13 amino acids long.

This clone was observed a handful of times. The V call is TRBV19, the J call TRBJ1-2; D is unclear. This CDR3 is 12 amino acids long. V dropped 5 bases and J dropped 3 bases, with 7 bases sitting between them. CDR1 is LNHDA, CDR2 SQIVND, per germline (reference sequence). The CDR3 DNA follows: TGTGCCAGTAGTGAGGCAGACTATGGCTACACCTTC. Encoded protein: CASSEADYGYTF.

CDR3 in DNA: TGTGCCAGCAGCCAAGAGAGGCTGGGGTCAACTAATGAAAAACTGTTTTTT. It encodes CASSQERLGSTNEKLFF. The V and J genes are TRBV14 and TRBJ1-4; no reliable D call. V lost 0 bases to trimming and J lost 0 bases, with 11 bases between them. The CDR3 extends over 17 amino acids. CDR1 is SGHDN, CDR2 FVKESK, per germline. Full variable domain (remainder filled in from reference TRBV14 and TRBJ1-4): EAGVTQFPSHSVIEKGQTVTLRCDPISGHDNLYWYRRVMGKEIKFLLHFVKESKQDESGMPNNRFLAERTGGTYSTLKVQPAELEDSGVYFCASSQERLGSTNEKLFFGSGTQLSVL.

The table lists this clone with a few counts. The rearrangement joins TRBV30 to TRBJ1-1; D unclear. The CDR3 is 13 amino acids. Trimming cost V 4 bases and J 1 base, with 10 bases left between them. Germline values: CDR1 GTSNPN, CDR2 SVGIG (reference sequence). CDR3 in DNA: TGTGCCTGGATCCCCGACAAGAACACTGAAGCTTTCTTT. It encodes CAWIPDKNTEAFF.

A single count supports this clone. This sequence joins TRBV6-5 and TRBJ2-7; 9 nucleotides match TRBD1. J lost 3 bases, V lost 5 bases, and 2 bases had no gene match. Germline-derived CDR1 and CDR2 are MNHEY and SVGAGI. The CDR3 runs 13 residues. The CDR3 is CASSRGQGYEQYF. CDR3 in DNA: TGTGCCAGCAGTCGGGGACAGGGCTACGAGCAGTACTTC.

This clone was seen repeatedly, ten times or more. The V and J genes are TRBV11-2 and TRBJ2-3; 9 bases align to TRBD2. The CDR3 is 17 amino acids. Germline CDR1 is SGHAT and CDR2 is FQNNGV. Trimming cost V 3 bases and J 2 bases; bases outside gene matches: 9. The CDR3 DNA reads as TGTGCCAGCAGCTTCCCCTGGGCTAGCGGGGTCACAGATACGCAGTATTTT. Translated, it gives CASSFPWASGVTDTQYF. The full variable domain, rest sourced from reference TRBV11-2 and TRBJ2-3, is EAGVAQSPRYKIIEKRQSVAFWCNPISGHATLYWYQQILGQGPKLLIQFQNNGVVDDSQLPKDRFSAERLKGVDSTLKIQPAKLEDSAVYLCASSFPWASGVTDTQYFGPGTRLTVL.

The V and J genes are TRBV7-3 and TRBJ2-2; perhaps D is TRBD1 or TRBD2 (5 bases each). From germline, CDR1 is SGHTA and CDR2 FQGTGA. CDR3 length: 15 residues. With 8 bases removed from V and 1 base from J, the gap between germline ends came to 14 bases. This CDR3 is CASSRGEGNTGELFF. The CDR3 DNA is TGTGCCAGCTCTAGGGGAGAGGGGAACACCGGGGAGCTGTTTTTT.

CDR3 DNA sequence: TGTGCCATCAGTCAGACCGGACTAGCGGGAACAGATACGCAGTATTTT. Protein product: CAISQTGLAGTDTQYF. This sequence joins TRBV10-3 and TRBJ2-3; the match to TRBD2 covers 12 bases. The CDR3 length is 16 residues. CDR1 is ENHRY, CDR2 SYGVKD, per germline. The J segment lost 3 bases and the V segment lost 5 bases, leaving 6 bases of the junction unmatched.

This clone is categorized as medium-sized. CDR3 protein: CASTDQGPRNTEAFF. For the CDR3, the DNA is TGTGCCAGCACCGATCAGGGACCGAGGAACACTGAAGCTTTCTTT. The genes are TRBV2 and TRBJ1-1, with D perhaps TRBD1 (5 bases). The CDR3 totals 15 residues. Germline V CDR1 and CDR2: SNHLY, FYNNEI. Trimming left V 7 bases short and J 1 base short, with 16 bases between.

This clone was seen only a few times. The chain joins TRBV14 to TRBJ2-2, with no clear D. The CDR3 loop spans 16 amino acids. Germline assignment: CDR1 SGHDN and CDR2 FVKESK. Between the trimmed V and J ends, which lost 1 base and 4 bases, there was a span of 13 bases. CDR3: CASSQVSFRTTGELFF. In nucleotides, the CDR3 is TGTGCCAGCAGCCAAGTCTCCTTCAGGACCACCGGGGAGCTGTTTTTT.

The V call is TRBV5-1, the J call TRBJ2-2, with D possibly matching TRBD2 (6 bases). There are 14 residues in the CDR3. The V end lost 5 bases, the J end lost 5 bases, and 13 bases lay between the germline ends. Germline V gene lookup returns CDR1 SGHRS and CDR2 YFSETQ. The DNA of the CDR3 is TGCGCCAGCAGGGGCTCCCGGGGGACCGGGGAGCTGTTTTTT. It is translated as CASRGSRGTGELFF. The whole variable domain, filled in from reference TRBV5-1 and TRBJ2-2, reads KAGVTQTPRYLIKTRGQQVTLSCSPISGHRSVSWYQQTPGQGLQFLFEYFSETQRNKGNFPGRFSGRQFSNSRSEMNVSTLELGDSALYLCASRGSRGTGELFFGEGSRLTVL.

The chain joins TRBV5-6 to TRBJ2-5; TRBD2 is a possible D gene (5 bases). From germline, CDR1 is SGHDT and CDR2 YYEEEE. CDR3 size: 11 residues. V was clipped by 3 bases and J by 5 bases, with 5 bases between them. The CDR3 here is CASSSGETQYF. DNA for the CDR3: TGTGCCAGCAGCTCGGGGGAGACCCAGTACTTC.

V is TRBV5-1 and J is TRBJ2-1, with D uncertain. Per germline, CDR1 SGHRS and CDR2 YFSETQ. The CDR3 extends over 13 amino acids. Trimming pared 0 bases from V and 5 bases from J, leaving 6 bases between. This CDR3 is CASSLGLNNEQFF. The CDR3 DNA reads TGCGCCAGCAGCTTGGGGCTTAACAATGAGCAGTTCTTC.

This clone was found a few times. V and J are TRBV7-8 and TRBJ2-2; no clear D gene. Trimming removed 1 base at V and 0 bases at J, with 9 bases between. The V gene's germline CDR1 is SGHVS and CDR2 FQNEAQ. The CDR3 has 16 residues. The CDR3 region has the DNA TGTGCCAGCAGCTTAGGGGGTCGATCGAACACCGGGGAGCTGTTTTTT. This encodes CASSLGGRSNTGELFF.

The gene calls are TRBV10-3 and TRBJ1-2; 10 bases match TRBD1. Germline loops: CDR1 ENHRY, CDR2 SYGVKD. V dropped 3 bases and J dropped 7; count of bases not matched to a gene: 8. CDR3 length: 15 amino acids. CDR3 loop: CAISEADRGAAGYTF. In DNA form, the CDR3 reads TGTGCCATCAGTGAAGCGGACAGGGGGGCGGCTGGCTACACCTTC.

The chain employs TRBV15 and TRBJ2-3, with 8 bases matching TRBD2. V was pared by 0 bases and J by 4 bases, with 3 bases of the junction left unmatched. The CDR3 sequence is 15 residues long. Germline V CDR1 and CDR2: LNHNV, YYDKDF (reference sequence). The CDR3 spells CATSRDAGGADTQYF. The CDR3 region has the DNA TGTGCCACCAGCAGAGATGCGGGGGGCGCAGATACGCAGTATTTT. The entire variable domain, with the rest obtained from reference TRBV15 and TRBJ2-3, is as follows: DAMVIQNPRYQVTQFGKPVTLSCSQTLNHNVMYWYQQKSSQAPKLLFHYYDKDFNNEADTPDNFQSRRPNTSFCFLDIRSPGLGDTAMYLCATSRDAGGADTQYFGPGTRLTVL.

V gene TRBV4-3 combines with J gene TRBJ2-3; D perhaps matches TRBD1 (6 bases). The CDR3 extends over 17 amino acids. CDR1 is LGHNA, CDR2 YSLEER, per germline. V lost 0 bases and J lost 1, with 14 bases in between. The CDR3, as DNA: TGCGCCAGCAGCCAAGATGGCCGAGGGGGTGGCACAGATACGCAGTATTTT. Translating it yields CASSQDGRGGGTDTQYF.

This clone has only a few counts. This chain links TRBV6-5 with TRBJ2-3; the match to TRBD1 covers 11 bases. The germline V gene has CDR1 MNHEY and CDR2 SVGAGI. Trimming at V came to 2 bases and at J to 7 bases, leaving 2 bases not matched to a gene. This CDR3 is built from 14 residues. The CDR3 loop reads CASSYGDRGYTQYF. CDR3 nucleotide sequence: TGTGCCAGCAGTTACGGGGACAGGGGGTATACGCAGTATTTT.

This clone has only a few counts. V usage is TRBV30 and J usage is TRBJ2-1; unclear D gene. CDR1 is GTSNPN and CDR2 is SVGIG in the germline V gene (reference sequence). Trimming stripped 0 bases from V and 7 bases from J, with 7 bases between. The length of the CDR3 is 12 residues. The CDR3 bases are TGTGCCTGGAGTGTAGTCGGGAATGAGCAGTTCTTC. This translates into CAWSVVGNEQFF.

This clone was detected only a few times. The chain combines TRBV19 with TRBJ2-5; 7 nucleotides align to TRBD1. CDR3 size: 14 residues. The germline CDR1 and CDR2 sequences are LNHDA and SQIVND (reference sequence). V was clipped by 3 bases and J by 4 bases; unmatched bases: 5. The CDR3 spells CASSMIQGRETQYF. DNA of the CDR3: TGTGCCAGTAGTATGATACAGGGGAGAGAGACCCAGTACTTC.

The CDR3 bases are TGTGCCAGCAGTTACTCGGCAGGGTGGGCTCGTGGCTACACCTTC. It yields the protein CASSYSAGWARGYTF. This rearrangement joins TRBV6-5 to TRBJ1-2; possible D gene TRBD1, 5 bases. The germline gives CDR1 MNHEY, CDR2 SVGAGI. Trimming took off 0 bases at V and 7 bases at J, with 15 bases between the two ends. This CDR3 has 15 residues.